The 23 T cell receptor beta chains listed next were all sequenced from one sample in a study of T cells in Graves' hyperthyroidism and ophthalmopathy. It was RNA transcripts that yielded the amplified TCR beta CDR3 regions. Primed by the HTBI set, a first-round RT-PCR was run on the TCR CDR3. TCRdb used MiXCR to reprocess the multiplex PCR reads, holding one entry per CDR3 protein. In the table there are more than 500,000 distinct CDR3 sequences, around 15% of which are singletons. The sample was blood. These receptor sequences come from a woman between 40 and 55 years old with Graves' ophthalmopathy.

This clonotype was counted a few times. This sequence joins TRBV27 and TRBJ1-5, with D possibly matching TRBD1 (5 bases). This CDR3 comprises 15 residues. Germline V CDR1 and CDR2: MNHEY, SMNVEV (reference sequence). V was trimmed by 2 bases and J by 4 bases, leaving 12 bases between them. CDR3 protein: CASSLEAGLNQPQHF. CDR3 DNA: TGTGCCAGCAGTTTAGAGGCAGGGCTTAATCAGCCCCAGCATTTT.

This clonotype was seen at least ten times. CDR3 in amino acids: CASSEVVDLGAFF. The CDR3 DNA is TGTGCCAGCAGTGAAGTGGTGGATCTAGGAGCTTTCTTT. The V gene is TRBV2, the J gene TRBJ1-1; D ambiguous. The CDR3 is 13 amino acids. Germline CDR1 reads SNHLY; CDR2 reads FYNNEI. The V end was cut by 1 base, the J end by 10 bases, with 13 bases between.

This clonotype showed up just a few times. It may be a read error: a sequence one base away is much more abundant. This is likely a read error, given that the CDR3 carries no conserved phenylalanine or tryptophan at its end. This rearrangement joins TRBV29-1 to TRBJ2-7, with D maybe TRBD2 (6 bases). The germline V gene has CDR1 SQVTM and CDR2 ANQGSEA. V lost 5 bases, J lost 0 bases, and 17 bases lay in between. The CDR3 consists of 15 residues. CDR3 protein: CSVRLVGLSSYEQYS. DNA for the CDR3: TGCAGCGTTCGACTAGTAGGGCTGAGCTCCTACGAGCAGTACTCC.

Ten or more counts support this clonotype. A much larger clone differs from this one at a single base, so this may be a read error. The genes are TRBV10-3 and TRBJ1-1; maybe TRBD1 (6 bases). The ends were cut back, 6 bases at V and 1 base at J, with 6 bases in the middle. CDR3 length equals 12 residues. Germline values: CDR1 ENHRY, CDR2 SYGVKD. CDR3 region: CAIRTGNTEAFF. The DNA for the CDR3 is TGTGCCATCAGGACAGGGAACACTGAAGCTTTCTTT.

This clonotype was recorded many times. V is TRBV2 and J is TRBJ2-7; no clear D. Trimming stripped 1 base from V and 3 bases from J, with 7 bases between. Germline CDR1 is SNHLY and CDR2 is FYNNEI. CDR3 length: 13 residues. The CDR3, as DNA: TGTGCCAGCAGTGAAGGGTTACGCTACGAGCAGTACTTC. Its translation is CASSEGLRYEQYF.

This clonotype was recorded a few times. The chain carries TRBV20-1 and TRBJ2-5, with 7 positions matching TRBD1. CDR1 and CDR2 (germline): DFQATT, SNEGSKA (reference sequence). The CDR3 consists of 13 residues. Losses at the gene ends were 8 bases for V and 3 bases for J; bases not matched to a gene: 9. Written as DNA, the CDR3 is TGCAGTTCCAACCCCGACAGGGAAGAGACCCAGTACTTC. It is translated as CSSNPDREETQYF.

This chain uses TRBV3-1 with TRBJ2-5, with 7 bases identical to TRBD1. This CDR3 is 15 amino acids long. Per the germline V gene, CDR1 is LGHDT and CDR2 is YNNKEL (reference sequence). Losses at the gene ends were 1 base for V and 6 bases for J; bases not matched to a gene: 8. The CDR3 loop is CASSQVLNRGQTQYF. In DNA form, the CDR3 reads TGTGCCAGCAGCCAAGTTCTTAACAGGGGTCAGACCCAGTACTTC.

This clonotype was detected ten times or more. In DNA, the CDR3 is TGTGCCAGCAGTTCCCTGCCGACAGGTTCCTACGAGCAGTACTTC. Its translation is CASSSLPTGSYEQYF. This chain joins TRBV28 and TRBJ2-7, with D tentatively TRBD1 (6 bases). The germline V gene encodes CDR1 MDHEN and CDR2 SYDVKM. The germline V and J ends were trimmed by 4 bases and 1 base, with 14 bases remaining between them. The CDR3 loop spans 15 amino acids.

V and J are TRBV3-1 and TRBJ2-5, with 7 bases fitting TRBD2. This CDR3 is 13 amino acids long. With V trimmed by 3 bases and J by 2 bases, 0 bases remained unmatched. Germline CDR1 and CDR2: LGHDT and YNNKEL (reference sequence). CDR3 region: CASSHGRQETQYF. DNA for the CDR3: TGTGCCAGCAGCCACGGGAGGCAAGAGACCCAGTACTTC.

At least ten counts were recorded for this clonotype. The gene calls are TRBV2 and TRBJ1-5, with D unclear. Germline lookup yields CDR1 SNHLY and CDR2 FYNNEI. The germline V and J ends were trimmed by 7 bases and 3 bases, with 10 bases remaining between them. The CDR3 contains 13 residues. CDR3 loop: CASTWTYNQPQHF. The CDR3 coding sequence is TGTGCCAGCACCTGGACTTACAATCAGCCCCAGCATTTT.

This clonotype has ten or more counts. The CDR3 DNA is TGTGCCAGCAGTATAAGACCGGGACATGAGCATTTT. Protein: CASSIRPGHEHF. The rearrangement uses TRBV28 and TRBJ1-5, with D maybe TRBD1 (6 bases). The germline V gene has CDR1 MDHEN and CDR2 SYDVKM. V lost 5 bases to trimming and J lost 14 bases, with 16 bases between them. The CDR3 has 12 residues.

At least ten counts were recorded for this clonotype. The chain is built from TRBV11-1 and TRBJ2-7, with TRBD2 identical over 10 bases. Trimming took 4 bases from V and 5 from J; bases not matched to a gene: 8. The CDR3 loop spans 15 amino acids. CDR1 and CDR2 (germline): SGHAT, FQDESV (reference sequence). CDR3 DNA: TGTGCCAGCAGCTACCAATCTAGCGGGAGACACGAGCAGTACTTC. Translated: CASSYQSSGRHEQYF. Full variable domain (remainder filled in from reference TRBV11-1 and TRBJ2-7): EAEVAQSPRYKITEKSQAVAFWCDPISGHATLYWYRQILGQGPELLVQFQDESVVDDSQLPKDRFSAERLKGVDSTLKIQPAELGDSAMYLCASSYQSSGRHEQYFGPGTRLTVT.

The gene calls are TRBV3-1 and TRBJ1-3; unclear D gene. Germline V gene sequence: CDR1 LGHDT, CDR2 YNNKEL (reference sequence). Trimming removed 0 bases from V and 2 bases from J, with 11 bases in between. The CDR3 sequence is 16 residues long. CDR3 bases: TGTGCCAGCAGCCAAGAGTTGCCAGCCGCTGGAAACACCATATATTTT. Translating gives CASSQELPAAGNTIYF. Complete variable domain (other parts from reference TRBV3-1 and TRBJ1-3): DTAVSQTPKYLVTQMGNDKSIKCEQNLGHDTMYWYKQDSKKFLKIMFSYNNKELIINETVPNRFSPKSPDKAHLNLHINSLELGDSAVYFCASSQELPAAGNTIYFGEGSWLTVV.

The sample holds many counts of this clonotype. The chain has TRBV9 and TRBJ2-2; 10 bases are a match to TRBD1. This CDR3 contains 17 residues. Germline CDR1 and CDR2: SGDLS and YYNGEE. V lost 0 bases, J lost 7 bases, and 9 bases stayed unmatched. Here the CDR3 DNA reads TGTGCCAGCAGCGTAGCCCCGGACAGGGGGAGATACGGGGAGCTGTTTTTT. Translation gives CASSVAPDRGRYGELFF.

This clonotype appeared a few times. This chain connects TRBV4-1 to TRBJ1-1, with D perhaps TRBD1 (6 bases). Trimming left V 8 bases short and J 1 base short, with 20 bases between. This CDR3 spans 16 amino acids. Germline assignment: CDR1 MGHRA and CDR2 YSYEKL. The chain's CDR3 is CASGTRGGSANTEAFF. DNA of the CDR3: TGCGCCAGCGGGACCAGGGGAGGGTCTGCGAACACTGAAGCTTTCTTT.

This clonotype has a handful of counts. The chain combines TRBV2 with TRBJ2-5; weak D call: TRBD2 (5 bases). The CDR3 has 14 residues. V was shortened by 6 bases and J by 5 bases, with 16 bases between the two germline ends. The germline CDR1 and CDR2 sequences are SNHLY and FYNNEI. The DNA of the CDR3 is TGTGCCAGCAGAATCCCCGGAGGACTCGAGACCCAGTACTTC. This encodes CASRIPGGLETQYF.

This clonotype has ten or more counts. The chain has TRBV19 and TRBJ2-2, with D hard to call. V was shortened by 10 bases and J by 1 base, with 19 bases between the two germline ends. Germline values: CDR1 LNHDA, CDR2 SQIVND (reference sequence). This CDR3 is 16 amino acids long. The CDR3 DNA is TGTGCCACAGAACGGCAGGACGTCGGGAACACCGGGGAGCTGTTTTTT. Amino acids: CATERQDVGNTGELFF.

This clonotype showed up many times. The rearrangement joins TRBV5-1 to TRBJ2-7, with a possible D match to TRBD1 (6 bases). Trimming stripped 4 bases from V and 4 bases from J, with 12 bases between. The CDR3 is made up of 13 amino acids. Germline lookup yields CDR1 SGHRS and CDR2 YFSETQ. DNA for the CDR3: TGCGCCAGCAGCATAGGACAGACTTACGAGCAGTACTTC. Its translation is CASSIGQTYEQYF.

Ten or more counts support this clonotype. The rearrangement joins TRBV7-9 to TRBJ1-3; D is possibly TRBD1 (6 bases). Trimming removed 5 bases from V and 8 bases from J, with 13 bases in between. Germline loops: CDR1 SEHNR, CDR2 FQNEAQ (reference sequence). The CDR3 length is 13 residues. The CDR3: CASSLRQVDTIYF. DNA of the CDR3: TGTGCCAGCAGCCTAAGACAGGTTGACACCATATATTTT.

This clonotype was picked up a small number of times. The rearrangement links TRBV5-6 to TRBJ2-7; the match to TRBD1 covers 7 bases. The V and J ends lost 1 base and 6 bases, in that order; junction bases with no gene match: 4. The V gene's germline CDR1 is SGHDT and CDR2 YYEEEE. CDR3 length equals 13 residues. As DNA, the CDR3 is TGTGCCAGCAGCTTGAAAGGGGGCTTCGAGCAGTACTTC. Encoded protein: CASSLKGGFEQYF.

This clonotype showed up many times. V gene TRBV20-1 combines with J gene TRBJ2-5; weak D call: TRBD2 (6 bases). V lost 0 bases and J lost 3, with 14 bases in between. The CDR3 extends over 15 amino acids. Germline CDR1 DFQATT, CDR2 SNEGSKA (reference sequence). CDR3 in amino acids: CSARDGRDSEETQYF. DNA of the CDR3: TGCAGTGCTAGAGATGGGCGGGATAGTGAAGAGACCCAGTACTTC.

The V gene is TRBV7-9, the J gene TRBJ1-1; 8 nucleotides align to TRBD1. The CDR3 sequence is 14 residues long. J lost 7 bases, V lost 3 bases, and 7 bases had no gene match. Germline values: CDR1 SEHNR, CDR2 FQNEAQ (reference sequence). CDR3 coding DNA: TGTGCCAGCAGCTTCGGGGGACAGGACGTTGAAGCTTTCTTT. This sequence encodes CASSFGGQDVEAFF. Drawing the rest from reference TRBV7-9 and TRBJ1-1, the complete variable domain is DTGVSQNPRHKITKRGQNVTFRCDPISEHNRLYWYRQTLGQGPEFLTYFQNEAQLEKSRLLSDRFSAERPKGSFSTLEIQRTEQGDSAMYLCASSFGGQDVEAFFGQGTRLTVV.

This clonotype was seen more than once but under ten times. This chain joins TRBV6-1 and TRBJ2-3, with D unclear. Trimming cost V 6 bases and J 3 bases, with 13 bases left between them. The CDR3 has 14 amino acids. Per germline, CDR1 MNHNS and CDR2 SASEGT. The CDR3 nucleotides read TGTGCCAGCAGACGAATTGGGCCTACAGATACGCAGTATTTT. It yields the protein CASRRIGPTDTQYF.